The clone carrying this TCR beta chain came up many times. Its specificity is not known. Axillary draining lymph nodes of breast cancer patients supplied the node samples. The data originate from a study of breast tumors, draining lymph nodes, adjacent tissues. Whole-study results and caveats: Tumor T cell lymph node origin was a supported hypothesis, not proven. Tumor repertoires ranked between lymph nodes and nontumor tissue in diversity, with V and J gene preferences.

Using its own MiXCR run on the multiplex PCR reads, TCRdb lists one record per CDR3 protein. The sample yields approximately 89,000 distinct CDR3 sequences, approximately 30% seen once. Trimming stripped 5 bases from V and 8 bases from J, with 21 bases between. This CDR3 contains 15 residues. The sample comprised axillary lymph node tissue. The chain combines TRBV12-3 or TRBV12-4 with TRBJ1-2; D call uncertain. This TCR derives from a female donor with breast cancer. Some clones in this sample may be carry-over from other donors' samples. The DNA for the CDR3 is TGTGCCAGCAGTCCGAGGACCAATCTGGCGGGAGGCTACACCTTC. Amino acid sequence: CASSPRTNLAGGYTF.